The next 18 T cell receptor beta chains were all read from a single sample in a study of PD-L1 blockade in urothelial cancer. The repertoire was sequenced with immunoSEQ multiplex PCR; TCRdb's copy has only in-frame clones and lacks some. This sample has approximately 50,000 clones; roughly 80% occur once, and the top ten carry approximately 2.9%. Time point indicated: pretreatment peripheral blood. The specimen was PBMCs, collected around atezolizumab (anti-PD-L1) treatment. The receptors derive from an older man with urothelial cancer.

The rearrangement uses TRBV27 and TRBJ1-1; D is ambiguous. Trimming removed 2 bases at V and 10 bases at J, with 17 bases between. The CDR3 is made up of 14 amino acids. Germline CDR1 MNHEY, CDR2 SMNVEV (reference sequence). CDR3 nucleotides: TGTGCCAGCAGTTTAGGTCTGGGTCGGAGTGTAGCTTTCTTT. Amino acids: CASSLGLGRSVAFF.

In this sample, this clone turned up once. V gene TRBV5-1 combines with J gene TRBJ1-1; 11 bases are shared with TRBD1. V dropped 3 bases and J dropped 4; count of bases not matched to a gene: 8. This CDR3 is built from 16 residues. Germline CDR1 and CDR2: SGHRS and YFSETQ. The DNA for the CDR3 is TGCGCCAGCAGCTCCGGACAGGGGGCTTTTAGCACTGAAGCTTTCTTT. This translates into CASSSGQGAFSTEAFF.

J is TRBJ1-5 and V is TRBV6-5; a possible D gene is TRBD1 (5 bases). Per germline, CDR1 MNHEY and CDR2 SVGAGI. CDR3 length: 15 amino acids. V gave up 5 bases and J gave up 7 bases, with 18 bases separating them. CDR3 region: CASSPNPQGWQPQHF. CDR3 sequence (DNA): TGTGCCAGCAGTCCGAACCCCCAGGGATGGCAGCCCCAGCATTTT.

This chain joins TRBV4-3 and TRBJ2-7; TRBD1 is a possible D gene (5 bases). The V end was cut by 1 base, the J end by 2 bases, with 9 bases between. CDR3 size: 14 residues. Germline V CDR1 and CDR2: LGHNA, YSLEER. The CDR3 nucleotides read TGCGCCAGCAGCCAAGTAACAGGCCCCTACGAGCAGTACTTC. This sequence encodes CASSQVTGPYEQYF.

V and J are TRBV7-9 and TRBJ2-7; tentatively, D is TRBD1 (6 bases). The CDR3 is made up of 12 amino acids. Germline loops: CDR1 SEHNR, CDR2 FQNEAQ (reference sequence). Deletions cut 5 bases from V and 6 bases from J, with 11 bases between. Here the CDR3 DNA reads TGTGCCAGCAGCAAACAGGGTTTCGAGCAGTACTTC. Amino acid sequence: CASSKQGFEQYF. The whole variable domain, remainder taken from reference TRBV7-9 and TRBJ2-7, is DTGVSQNPRHKITKRGQNVTFRCDPISEHNRLYWYRQTLGQGPEFLTYFQNEAQLEKSRLLSDRFSAERPKGSFSTLEIQRTEQGDSAMYLCASSKQGFEQYFGPGTRLTVT.

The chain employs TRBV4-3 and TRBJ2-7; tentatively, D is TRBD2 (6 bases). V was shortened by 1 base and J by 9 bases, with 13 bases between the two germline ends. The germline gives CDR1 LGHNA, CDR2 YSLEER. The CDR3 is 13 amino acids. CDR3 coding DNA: TGCGCCAGCAGCCAAGGTCGGGGGTCGTGGCAGTACTTC. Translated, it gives CASSQGRGSWQYF.

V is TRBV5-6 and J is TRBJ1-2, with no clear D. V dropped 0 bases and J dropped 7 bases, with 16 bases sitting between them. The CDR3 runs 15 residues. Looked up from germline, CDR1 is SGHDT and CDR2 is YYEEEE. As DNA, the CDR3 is TGTGCCAGCAGCTTGGTATTGCGTCGAGTCTCTGGCTACACCTTC. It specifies CASSLVLRRVSGYTF.

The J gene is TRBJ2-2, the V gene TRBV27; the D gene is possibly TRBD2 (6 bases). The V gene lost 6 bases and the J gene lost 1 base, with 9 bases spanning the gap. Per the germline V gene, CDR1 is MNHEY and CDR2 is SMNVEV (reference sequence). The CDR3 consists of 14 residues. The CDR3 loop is CASSVSGNTGELFF. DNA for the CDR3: TGTGCCAGCAGCGTTAGCGGGAACACCGGGGAGCTGTTTTTT.

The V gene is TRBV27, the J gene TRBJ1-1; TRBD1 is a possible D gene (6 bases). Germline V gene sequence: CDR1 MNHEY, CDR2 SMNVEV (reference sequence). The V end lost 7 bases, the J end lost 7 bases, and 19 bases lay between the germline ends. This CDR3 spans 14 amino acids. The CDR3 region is CASKLGPQGHEAFF. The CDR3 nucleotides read TGTGCCAGCAAATTGGGACCTCAGGGGCATGAAGCTTTCTTT.

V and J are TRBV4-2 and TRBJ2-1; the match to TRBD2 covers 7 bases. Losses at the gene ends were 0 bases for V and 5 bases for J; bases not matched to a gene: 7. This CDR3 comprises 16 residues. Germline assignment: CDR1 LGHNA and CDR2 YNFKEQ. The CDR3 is CASSQDRGRGHNEQFF. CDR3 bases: TGTGCCAGCAGCCAAGATCGGGGGAGGGGCCACAATGAGCAGTTCTTC.

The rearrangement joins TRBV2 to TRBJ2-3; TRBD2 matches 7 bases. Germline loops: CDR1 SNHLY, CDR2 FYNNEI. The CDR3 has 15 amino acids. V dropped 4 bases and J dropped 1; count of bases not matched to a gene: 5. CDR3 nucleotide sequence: TGTGCCAGCAGTGCACTAGCGACCGGCACAGATACGCAGTATTTT. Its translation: CASSALATGTDTQYF.

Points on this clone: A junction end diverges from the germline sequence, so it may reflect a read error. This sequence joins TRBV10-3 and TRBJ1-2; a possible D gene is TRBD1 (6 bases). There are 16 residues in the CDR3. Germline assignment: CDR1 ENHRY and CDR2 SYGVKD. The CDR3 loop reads CAISNNLQGRVGDIAF. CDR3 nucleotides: TGTGCCATCAGTAATAACCTACAGGGACGTGTGGGGGATATTGCCTTC.

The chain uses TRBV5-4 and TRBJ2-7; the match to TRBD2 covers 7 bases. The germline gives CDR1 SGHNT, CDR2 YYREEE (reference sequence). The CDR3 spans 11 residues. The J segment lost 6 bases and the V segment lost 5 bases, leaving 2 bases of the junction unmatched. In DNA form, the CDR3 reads TGTGCCAGCAGGGGGGAGGGCGAGCAGTACTTC. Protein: CASRGEGEQYF.

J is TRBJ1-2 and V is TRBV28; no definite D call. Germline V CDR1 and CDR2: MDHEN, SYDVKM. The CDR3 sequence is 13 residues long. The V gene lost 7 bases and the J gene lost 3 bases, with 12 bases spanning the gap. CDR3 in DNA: TGTGCCAGCAACGGTGGAGGTCACTATGGCTACACCTTC. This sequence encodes CASNGGGHYGYTF.

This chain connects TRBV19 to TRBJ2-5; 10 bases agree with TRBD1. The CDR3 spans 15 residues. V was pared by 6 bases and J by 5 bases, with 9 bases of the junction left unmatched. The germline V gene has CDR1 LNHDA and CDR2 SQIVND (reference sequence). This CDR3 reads CASRMTGGVGETQYF. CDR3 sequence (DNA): TGTGCCAGTAGAATGACAGGGGGCGTTGGGGAGACCCAGTACTTC. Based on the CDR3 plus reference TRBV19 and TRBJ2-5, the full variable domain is DGGITQSPKYLFRKEGQNVTLSCEQNLNHDAMYWYRQDPGQGLRLIYYSQIVNDFQKGDIAEGYSVSREKKESFPLTVTSAQKNPTAFYLCASRMTGGVGETQYFGPGTRLLVL.

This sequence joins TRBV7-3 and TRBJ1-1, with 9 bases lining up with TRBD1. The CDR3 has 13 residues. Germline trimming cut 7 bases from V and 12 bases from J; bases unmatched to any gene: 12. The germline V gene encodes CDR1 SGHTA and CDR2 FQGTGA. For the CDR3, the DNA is TGTGCCAGCACGCCTGTTACAGGGGGCGAAACTTTCTTT. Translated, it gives CASTPVTGGETFF.

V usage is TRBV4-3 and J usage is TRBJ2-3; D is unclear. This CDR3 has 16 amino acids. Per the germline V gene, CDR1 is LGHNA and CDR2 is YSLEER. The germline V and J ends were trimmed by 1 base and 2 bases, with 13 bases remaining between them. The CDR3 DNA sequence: TGCGCCAGCAGCCAAGCGAGTGGGCCCACCACAGATACGCAGTATTTT. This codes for CASSQASGPTTDTQYF.

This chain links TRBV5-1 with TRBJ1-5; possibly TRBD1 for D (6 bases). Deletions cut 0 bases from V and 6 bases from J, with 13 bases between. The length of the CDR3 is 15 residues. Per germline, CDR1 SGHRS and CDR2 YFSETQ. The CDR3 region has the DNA TGCGCCAGCAGCTTGGAGGGGGTGAGGAGTCAGCCCCAGCATTTT. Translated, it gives CASSLEGVRSQPQHF.